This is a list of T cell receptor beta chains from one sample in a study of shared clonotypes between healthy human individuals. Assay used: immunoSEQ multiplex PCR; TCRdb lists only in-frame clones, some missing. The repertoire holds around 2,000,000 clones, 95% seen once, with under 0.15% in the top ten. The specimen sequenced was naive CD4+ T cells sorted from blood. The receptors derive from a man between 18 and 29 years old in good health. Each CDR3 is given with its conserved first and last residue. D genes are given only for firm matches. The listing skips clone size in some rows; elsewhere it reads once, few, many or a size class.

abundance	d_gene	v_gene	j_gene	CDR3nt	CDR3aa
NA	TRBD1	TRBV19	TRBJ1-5	TGTGCCAGTATTCCGGGACAGGGGAGTCAGCCCCAGCATTTT	CASIPGQGSQPQHF
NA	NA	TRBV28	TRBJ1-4	TGTGCCAGCAGCGAGAGCACAACTAATGAAAAACTGTTTTTT	CASSESTTNEKLFF
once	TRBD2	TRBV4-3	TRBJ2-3	TGCGCCAGCAGCCAAGATAAAGCGGGAGCAGATACGCAGTATTTT	CASSQDKAGADTQYF
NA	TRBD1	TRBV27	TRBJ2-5	TGTGCCAGCAGTATGACAGGGCTGTACCAAGAGACCCAGTACTTC	CASSMTGLYQETQYF
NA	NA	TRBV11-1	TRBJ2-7	TGTGCCAGCAGCTTAGGGTACGGCAGAGCCTACGAGCAGTACTTC	CASSLGYGRAYEQYF
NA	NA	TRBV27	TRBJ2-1	TGTGCCAGCACCAGCGCGCGGCCTGGGACACCCTACAATGAGCAGTTCTTC	CASTSARPGTPYNEQFF
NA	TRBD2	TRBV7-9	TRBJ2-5	TGTGCCAGCAGCTGGCTAGCGGGCGGCCGACAAGAGACCCAGTACTTC	CASSWLAGGRQETQYF
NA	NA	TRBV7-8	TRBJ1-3	TGTGCCAGCAGCTTAAGGCGTGTGACGGGAAACACCATATATTTT	CASSLRRVTGNTIYF
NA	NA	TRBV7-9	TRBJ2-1	TGTGCCAGCAGCTTAGTTCTCAATGAGCAGTTCTTC	CASSLVLNEQFF
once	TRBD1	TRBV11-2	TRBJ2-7	TGTGCCAGCAGCTGGGGACAGGTTACCTACGAGCAGTACTTC	CASSWGQVTYEQYF
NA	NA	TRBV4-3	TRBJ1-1	TGCGCCAGCAGCCAGAAGGCGAACACTGAAGCTTTCTTT	CASSQKANTEAFF
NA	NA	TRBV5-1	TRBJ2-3	TGCGCCAGCAGCCCAGACCCTGGGAGCTACACAGATACGCAGTATTTT	CASSPDPGSYTDTQYF
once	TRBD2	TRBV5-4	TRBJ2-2	TGTGCCAGCAGCTTGGGTTCGGGAGGCACCGGGGAGCTGTTTTTT	CASSLGSGGTGELFF
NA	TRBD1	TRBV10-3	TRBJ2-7	TGTGCCACCCGGACAGGGGGATACGAGCAGTACTTC	CATRTGGYEQYF
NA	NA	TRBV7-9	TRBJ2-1	TGTGCCAGCAGCCCACGGGACTGGACTTCAAGTGAGCAGTTCTTC	CASSPRDWTSSEQFF
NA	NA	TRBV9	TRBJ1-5	TGTGCCTCTGGGGGATATCAGCCCCAGCATTTT	CASGGYQPQHF
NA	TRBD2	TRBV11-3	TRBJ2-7	TGTGCCAGCAGCAACCGGACTAGCTACGAGCAGTACTTC	CASSNRTSYEQYF